This entry is about one T cell receptor beta chain. This sample was taken from a study of T cells in tuberculosis. TCRdb keeps only in-frame clones here, not all; method: immunoSEQ multiplex PCR. This sample yields about 50,000 clones, of which nearly 95% are seen a single time; approximately 1.5% belongs to the top ten. V gave up 2 bases and J gave up 5 bases, with 9 bases separating them. The V gene's germline CDR1 is MNHNY and CDR2 SVGAGI (reference sequence). The CDR3 consists of 13 residues. Time point indicated: new active TB diagnosis, blood taken before or within 7 days of starting treatment. Source: PBMCs, taken at tuberculosis diagnosis. The TCR originated in an adult with tuberculosis. This chain links TRBV6-6 with TRBJ1-2; possibly TRBD1 for D (6 bases). The chain's CDR3 is CASSYHTGYGYTF. CDR3 coding DNA: TGTGCCAGCAGTTACCATACAGGGTATGGCTACACCTTC.